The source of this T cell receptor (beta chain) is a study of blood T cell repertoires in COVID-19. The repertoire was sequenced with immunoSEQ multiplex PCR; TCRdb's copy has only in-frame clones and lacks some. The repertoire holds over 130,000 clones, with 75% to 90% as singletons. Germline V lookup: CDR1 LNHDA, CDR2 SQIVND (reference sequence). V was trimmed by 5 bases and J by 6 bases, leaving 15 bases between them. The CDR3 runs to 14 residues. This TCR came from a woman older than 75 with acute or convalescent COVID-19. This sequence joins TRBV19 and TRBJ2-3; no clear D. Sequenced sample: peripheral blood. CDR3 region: CASSLSTNGDTQYF. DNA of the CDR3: TGTGCCAGTAGTCTTTCTACCAACGGTGATACGCAGTATTTT.